This T cell receptor (beta chain) was profiled in a study of monozygotic twins with inflammatory bowel disease. Notes on the study in general: Among patients, repertoires may have gained variability from differing immunosuppressive treatments.

TCRdb reprocessed the 5' RACE reads and keeps a single row for each CDR3 protein, giving no DNA. This sample's table has roughly 150,000 distinct CDR3 sequences. About this clonotype: Its antigen is not identified.

The V gene's germline CDR1 is PRHDT and CDR2 FYEKMQ (reference sequence). CDR3 size: 15 residues. V gene TRBV13 combines with J gene TRBJ1-1; with no DNA, the TCRdb D assignment of TRBD1 cannot be verified. The receptor was derived from a human donor with ulcerative colitis or Crohn's disease, or a healthy co-twin of an affected twin (not recorded which). The sequencing input was blood. The CDR3 region is CASSLSPRANTEAFF.